This TCR beta chain was recorded in a study of breast tumors, draining lymph nodes, adjacent tissues (dated by TCRdb to 2015 to 2016). Regarding the complete study: In breast cancer patients, the study compared the TCR beta repertoires of tumor, adjacent nontumor tissue and axillary lymph nodes. The study was designed to assess the relationships and possible T-cell exchange between tumor, surrounding tissue and draining lymph node repertoires in human breast cancer.

The lymph node samples were taken from the axillary draining lymph nodes of breast cancer patients. The data were produced on an Illumina HiSeq 2000. TCR beta chain libraries were generated through multiplex PCR amplification. High-throughput sequencing was used to analyze the amplified TCR beta chain products. The public reads were reprocessed in TCRdb via fastp at Q25 and MiXCR, keeping in-frame beta chains. Rows with a matching CDR3 protein are joined into one entry that keeps the most common DNA and genes. The sample yields more than 100,000 distinct CDR3 sequences; about 22% were counted once. The ten largest clones add up to about 2.6% of the sample. In this sample, this clonotype turned up many times. Its antigen has not been determined. No base qualities exist here, and no much larger clone lies one base off it. Clipping removes 4 bases from V and 5 bases from J, with 14 as the unmatched junction base count. The germline V gene sets CDR1 to SGDLS and CDR2 to YYNGEE. Counted from cysteine to phenylalanine, this CDR3 has 17 amino acids. Just CDR3 DNA is preserved here, 51 bases in frame from base 1.

What the study reported, not specific to this receptor: The study presented the conclusion that tumor T cells originate in lymph nodes as consistent with a hypothesis, not as something directly demonstrated. Tumor T-cell repertoires showed less diversity than lymph node repertoires and more diversity than nontumor tissue repertoires, and tumor T-cell repertoires showed preferential V and J gene usage. The data were judged consistent with most tumor T cells deriving from the lymph node and then expanding within tumor tissue. Tumor and nontumor tissue repertoires were found to be significantly more similar in luminal-like than in basal-like breast cancer.

Sequencing was done on a sample of axillary lymph node tissue. Rearrangement joined TRBV9 to TRBJ2-3; 9 central bases correspond to TRBD1. This clonotype originated in a female donor with breast cancer. Some clones in this sample may be carry-over from other donors' samples. CDR3 loop: CASSPNLLGQGVDTQYF. The DNA is TGTGCCAGCAGCCCCAACTTGTTGGGACAGGGCGTAGATACGCAGTATTTT.